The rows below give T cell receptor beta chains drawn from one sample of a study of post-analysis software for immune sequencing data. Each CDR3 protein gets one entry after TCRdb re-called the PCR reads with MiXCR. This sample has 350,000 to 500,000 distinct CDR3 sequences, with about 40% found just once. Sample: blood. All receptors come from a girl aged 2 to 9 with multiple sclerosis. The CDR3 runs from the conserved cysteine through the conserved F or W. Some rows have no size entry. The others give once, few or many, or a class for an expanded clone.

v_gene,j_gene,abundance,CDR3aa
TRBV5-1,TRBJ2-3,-,CASSPSTGILTDTQYF
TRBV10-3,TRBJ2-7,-,CAISEQGVRSEQYF
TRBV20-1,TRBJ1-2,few,CSASSGDGYTF
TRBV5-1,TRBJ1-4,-,CAISFGRGREKLFF
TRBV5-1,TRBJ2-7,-,CASSLGPSTGNEQYF
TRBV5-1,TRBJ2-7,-,CASTILAGSYEQYF
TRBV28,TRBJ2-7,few,CASGRQSNYEQYF
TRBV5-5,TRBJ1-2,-,CASSNVPGQGAVDGYTF
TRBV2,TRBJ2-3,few,CASSRRGYPDTQYF
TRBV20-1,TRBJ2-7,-,CSTNGLAGNLDEQYF
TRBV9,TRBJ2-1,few,CASSVEGQVGLAGNNEQFF
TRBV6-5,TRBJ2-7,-,CASSYESGTGGYEQYF
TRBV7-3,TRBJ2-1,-,CASSLLYAGAYNEQFF
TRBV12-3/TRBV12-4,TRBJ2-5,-,CASSLMAETQYF
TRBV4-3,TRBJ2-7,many,CASSQDKETGRYEQYF
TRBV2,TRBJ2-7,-,CARPKYRGGSYEQYF
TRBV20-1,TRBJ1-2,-,CSARDLFGTEPNYGYTF
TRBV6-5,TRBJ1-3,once,CASSYTNRDTIYF
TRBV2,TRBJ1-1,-,CASSEQNTEAFF
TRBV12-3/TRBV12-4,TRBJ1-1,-,CASSKGRNPKGNTEAFF
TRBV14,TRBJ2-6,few,CASSQYRGLDSGANVLTF
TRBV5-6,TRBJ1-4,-,CASSLNPTSEKLFF
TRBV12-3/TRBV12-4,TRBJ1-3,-,CASSLIGGHTIYF
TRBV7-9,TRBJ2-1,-,CASSLAVTSSGEGRNEQFF
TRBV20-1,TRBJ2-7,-,CSASPGLAGVYEQYF
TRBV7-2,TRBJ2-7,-,CASIQTGTGYYEQYF
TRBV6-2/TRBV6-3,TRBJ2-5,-,CATARGTYQETQYF
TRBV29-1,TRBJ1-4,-,CSAGDRITNEKLFF
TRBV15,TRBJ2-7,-,CATSRGGQGEQYF
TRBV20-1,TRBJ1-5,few,CSARSGTDYQPQHF
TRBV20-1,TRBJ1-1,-,CRLRPGFVGTEAFF
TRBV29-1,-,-,CSVVRGQPNEQYF
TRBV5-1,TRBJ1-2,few,CASSLESGNYGYTF
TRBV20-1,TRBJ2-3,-,CSACKQGTDTQYF
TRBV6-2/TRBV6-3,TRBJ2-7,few,CASSFVLYEQYF
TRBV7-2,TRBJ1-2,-,CASSSHQDTLYGYTF
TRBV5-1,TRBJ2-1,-,CASSLIAGTSLVNEQFF